Given below is one T cell receptor beta chain in context. Sequencing was performed with immunoSEQ multiplex PCR; in TCRdb, only in-frame clones are kept and a portion is missing. Here the sample spans over 200,000 clones, 88% being singletons. V lost 5 bases and J lost 3, with 16 bases in between. This CDR3 contains 15 residues. Germline lookup yields CDR1 SGHDT and CDR2 YYEEEE. This record belongs to a study of blood T cell repertoires in COVID-19. Study at large: Samples taken during acute and convalescent COVID-19 were collected in the United States, Italy and Spain. T cells, B-cell-depleted T cells, or PBMCs supplied cDNA or gDNA.

The specimen sequenced was peripheral blood. This TCR was recovered from a woman aged 25 to 39 with acute or convalescent COVID-19. The rearrangement links TRBV5-6 to TRBJ2-3, with TRBD1 as a possible D gene (5 bases). CDR3 in DNA: TGTGCCAGCAGACGCGGACCCCAGGGAACAGATACGCAGTATTTT. This gives the protein CASRRGPQGTDTQYF. The full variable domain, completed using reference TRBV5-6 and TRBJ2-3, is DAGVTQSPTHLIKTRGQQVTLRCSPKSGHDTVSWYQQALGQGPQFIFQYYEEEERQRGNFPDRFSGHQFPNYSSELNVNALLLGDSALYLCASRRGPQGTDTQYFGPGTRLTVL.